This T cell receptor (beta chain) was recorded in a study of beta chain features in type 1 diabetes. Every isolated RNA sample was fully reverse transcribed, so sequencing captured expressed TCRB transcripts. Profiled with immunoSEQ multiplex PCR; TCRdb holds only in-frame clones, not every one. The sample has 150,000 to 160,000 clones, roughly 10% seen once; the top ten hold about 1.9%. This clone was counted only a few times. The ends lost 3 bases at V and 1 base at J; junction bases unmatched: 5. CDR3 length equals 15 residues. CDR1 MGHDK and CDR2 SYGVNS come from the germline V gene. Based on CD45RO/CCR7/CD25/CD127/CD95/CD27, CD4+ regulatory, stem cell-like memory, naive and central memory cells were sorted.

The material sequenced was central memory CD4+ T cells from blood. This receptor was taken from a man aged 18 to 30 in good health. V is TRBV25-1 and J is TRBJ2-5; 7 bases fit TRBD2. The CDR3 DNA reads TGTGCCAGCAGTGACGGGCTAGCGGCCCAAGAGACCCAGTACTTC. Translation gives CASSDGLAAQETQYF.